This T cell receptor beta chain was sequenced for a study of shared clonotypes between healthy human individuals. Whole-study findings and limits: A reduction in generation probabilities was seen for non-shared clonotypes relative to those shared by all four donors.

This table comes from immunoSEQ multiplex PCR, and its TCRdb copy is limited to in-frame clones, with some not included. The sample contains 2 million to 3 million clones, over 85% of which appear only once. On this clone itself: Its antigen is unidentified.

The CDR3 is 16 amino acids. Germline V gives CDR1 SGDLS, CDR2 YYNGEE. The trim removed 4 bases at V and 5 bases at J, leaving 13 bases unmatched. This sequence joins TRBV9 and TRBJ2-7, with 9 bases aligning to TRBD1. This clonotype was sampled from a young man in good health. The sequencing sample was made of naive CD4+ T cells sorted from blood. Specified subset: CD45RA+ positively selected. CDR3 in DNA: TGTGCCAGCAGCTCACCGGGACAGGGTAAAACGAACGAGCAGTACTTC. Residues: CASSSPGQGKTNEQYF.